These 14 T cell receptor beta chains were sequenced from one sample in a study of cytomegalovirus exposure and HLA in healthy donors. PCR primers comprised 60 Vbeta and 13 Jbeta primers. Produced via immunoSEQ multiplex PCR; TCRdb's table is partial and in-frame only. This repertoire shows 130,000 or so clones, around 75% found once; its top ten account for 2.5% to 3.5%. Sequenced: PBMCs. These receptors originate from a woman in her forties in good health and CMV-seropositive.

This rearrangement joins TRBV7-9 to TRBJ2-7, with 7 bases fitting TRBD1. The CDR3 is 13 amino acids. Germline CDR1 SEHNR, CDR2 FQNEAQ (reference sequence). J gave up 0 bases and V 5 bases, and 1 base lay outside the gene matches. The CDR3 here is CASSRDSSYEQYF. For the CDR3, the DNA is TGTGCCAGCAGCAGGGACAGCTCCTACGAGCAGTACTTC.

The chain is built from TRBV6-1 and TRBJ2-7, with a tentative D call TRBD1 (6 bases). V was shortened by 7 bases and J by 1 base, with 14 bases between the two germline ends. This CDR3 is 14 amino acids long. From germline, CDR1 is MNHNS and CDR2 SASEGT. CDR3 amino acids: CASTRTTGSYEQYF. The CDR3 region has the DNA TGTGCCAGCACCCGTACGACAGGTTCCTACGAGCAGTACTTC.

The chain uses TRBV25-1 and TRBJ1-2, with a possible D match to TRBD1 (5 bases). Germline loops: CDR1 MGHDK, CDR2 SYGVNS. The CDR3 length is 13 residues. V was pared by 3 bases and J by 2 bases, with 7 bases between. The CDR3 reads CASSDQGNYGYTF. CDR3 bases: TGTGCCAGCAGTGATCAGGGAAACTATGGCTACACCTTC.

The chain has TRBV30 and TRBJ2-1, with 7 bases that match TRBD1. Germline V lookup: CDR1 GTSNPN, CDR2 SVGIG (reference sequence). The CDR3 contains 13 residues. Losses at the gene ends were 3 bases for V and 8 bases for J; bases not matched to a gene: 7. CDR3: CAWRRQGSDEQFF. In DNA, the CDR3 is TGTGCCTGGAGGCGACAGGGTTCCGATGAGCAGTTCTTC.

The V call is TRBV7-3, the J call TRBJ2-3; D is possibly TRBD2 (6 bases). This CDR3 comprises 13 residues. V was trimmed by 7 bases and J by 6 bases, leaving 14 bases between them. Per germline, CDR1 SGHTA and CDR2 FQGTGA. CDR3 DNA: TGTGCCAGCACGATCGGAGGGAGCGATACGCAGTATTTT. Its protein is CASTIGGSDTQYF.

This chain links TRBV5-6 with TRBJ1-4; no definite D call. Per the germline V gene, CDR1 is SGHDT and CDR2 is YYEEEE. With 4 bases removed from V and 0 bases from J, the gap between germline ends came to 7 bases. The CDR3 loop spans 14 amino acids. The CDR3 is CASSIQATNEKLFF. In nucleotides, the CDR3 is TGTGCCAGCAGCATACAAGCAACTAATGAAAAACTGTTTTTT.

CDR3 bases: TGTGCCTCGAACAGGGGCCCCGCAACTAATGAAAAACTGTTTTTT. This gives the protein CASNRGPATNEKLFF. The genes are TRBV6-5 and TRBJ1-4; 7 bases align to TRBD1. Trimming at V came to 11 bases and at J to 0 bases, leaving 9 bases not matched to a gene. In germline, CDR1 is MNHEY, CDR2 SVGAGI. This CDR3 contains 15 residues.

The chain combines TRBV30 with TRBJ1-6; 8 positions match TRBD1. The CDR3 contains 15 residues. Trimming took 3 bases from V and 8 from J; bases not matched to a gene: 9. Germline values: CDR1 GTSNPN, CDR2 SVGIG (reference sequence). CDR3 DNA: TGTGCCTGGAGGAAATTGACAGGGGTGGATTCACCCCTCCACTTT. Residues: CAWRKLTGVDSPLHF.

This chain joins TRBV5-1 and TRBJ1-2, with 7 bases lining up with TRBD1. In germline, CDR1 is SGHRS, CDR2 YFSETQ. J was trimmed by 7 bases and V by 0 bases; bases with no gene match: 6. The CDR3 consists of 14 residues. The CDR3 sequence: CASSLEYRGSGYTF. The CDR3 DNA follows: TGCGCCAGCAGCTTGGAGTACAGGGGATCTGGCTACACCTTC.

This clone occurred a few times. The chain carries TRBV9 and TRBJ2-3; 9 bases are a match to TRBD2. The CDR3 length is 14 residues. Germline trimming cut 7 bases from V and 5 bases from J; bases unmatched to any gene: 8. Germline V lookup: CDR1 SGDLS, CDR2 YYNGEE. CDR3 region: CASRPAGGLDTQYF. For the CDR3, the DNA is TGTGCCAGCCGACCGGCGGGAGGGCTAGATACGCAGTATTTT.

The chain recombines TRBV5-4 with TRBJ2-1, with 12 positions matching TRBD1. Germline values: CDR1 SGHNT, CDR2 YYREEE (reference sequence). V trimming: 2 bases; J trimming: 1 base; junction bases outside the gene matches: 10. The CDR3 is made up of 19 amino acids. The CDR3 reads CASSFPGQGASSSYNEQFF. The CDR3 nucleotides read TGTGCCAGCAGCTTTCCGGGACAGGGGGCCTCGAGTTCCTACAATGAGCAGTTCTTC. The whole variable domain, filled in from reference TRBV5-4 and TRBJ2-1, reads ETGVTQSPTHLIKTRGQQVTLRCSSQSGHNTVSWYQQALGQGPQFIFQYYREEENGRGNFPPRFSGLQFPNYSSELNVNALELDDSALYLCASSFPGQGASSSYNEQFFGPGTRLTVL.

The rearrangement uses TRBV30 and TRBJ2-5, with 7 bases that match TRBD1. Germline lookup yields CDR1 GTSNPN and CDR2 SVGIG (reference sequence). This CDR3 is built from 16 residues. V lost 0 bases, J lost 1 base, and 8 bases stayed unmatched. Written as DNA, the CDR3 is TGTGCCTGGAGTGTCTACCCCGGGACAGCCCAAGAGACCCAGTACTTC. Amino acids: CAWSVYPGTAQETQYF.

This rearrangement joins TRBV28 to TRBJ1-3; D gene uncertain. V lost 7 bases and J lost 0, with 16 bases in between. Germline assignment: CDR1 MDHEN and CDR2 SYDVKM. This CDR3 spans 16 amino acids. The CDR3 reads CASIEGPTFSGNTIYF. The CDR3, as DNA: TGTGCCAGCATAGAGGGTCCTACTTTCTCTGGAAACACCATATATTTT.

This chain uses TRBV15 with TRBJ2-7; maybe TRBD1 (6 bases). CDR1 is LNHNV, CDR2 YYDKDF, per germline (reference sequence). The CDR3 has 13 residues. Trimming cost V 8 bases and J 5 bases, with 16 bases left between them. The chain's CDR3 is CATRLGAGNEQYF. In DNA form, the CDR3 reads TGTGCCACCCGGCTGGGGGCAGGTAACGAGCAGTACTTC. Combining the CDR3 with reference TRBV15 and TRBJ2-7 gives the whole variable domain DAMVIQNPRYQVTQFGKPVTLSCSQTLNHNVMYWYQQKSSQAPKLLFHYYDKDFNNEADTPDNFQSRRPNTSFCFLDIRSPGLGDTAMYLCATRLGAGNEQYFGPGTRLTVT.